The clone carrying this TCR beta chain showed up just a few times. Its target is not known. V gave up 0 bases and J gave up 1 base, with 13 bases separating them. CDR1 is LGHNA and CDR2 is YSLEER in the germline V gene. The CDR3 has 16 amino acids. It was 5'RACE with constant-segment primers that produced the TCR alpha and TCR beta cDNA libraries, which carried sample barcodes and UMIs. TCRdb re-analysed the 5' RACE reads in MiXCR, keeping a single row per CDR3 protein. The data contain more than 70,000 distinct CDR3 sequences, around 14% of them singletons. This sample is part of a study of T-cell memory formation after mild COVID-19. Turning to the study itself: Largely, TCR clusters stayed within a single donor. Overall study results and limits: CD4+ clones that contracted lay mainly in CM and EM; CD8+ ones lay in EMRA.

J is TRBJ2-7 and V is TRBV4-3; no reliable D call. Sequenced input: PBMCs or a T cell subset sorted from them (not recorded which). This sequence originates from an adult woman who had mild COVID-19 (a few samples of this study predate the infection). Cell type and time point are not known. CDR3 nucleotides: TGCGCCAGCAGCCAAGATTGGCCAACCATGTCCTACGAGCAGTACTTC. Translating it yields CASSQDWPTMSYEQYF.